This is a list of T cell receptor beta chains from one sample in a study of blood T cell repertoires in COVID-19. The method was immunoSEQ multiplex PCR; TCRdb's version includes in-frame clones alone and lacks a portion of them. The sample consists of tens of thousands of clones, about 90% of them appearing once. What was sequenced was peripheral blood. The receptors derive from a human donor in a cohort sampled during active COVID-19. CDR3s include the opening cysteine and the closing phenylalanine or tryptophan. Each record gives: J gene, V gene, D gene, clone size, CDR3 protein, CDR3 DNA. The D gene is left open where the match is weak. Some rows have no size entry. The others give once, few or many, or a class for an expanded clone.

TRBJ1-4,TRBV7-9,-,-,CASSLGREKLFF,TGTGCCAGCAGCTTAGGGAGGGAAAAACTGTTTTTT
TRBJ2-6,TRBV6-5,-,-,CASRTGRSGANVLTF,TGTGCCAGCAGAACGGGGAGGTCCGGGGCCAACGTCCTGACTTTC
TRBJ2-1,TRBV5-1,TRBD2,once,CASSLAGGRYNEQFF,TGCGCCAGCAGCTTGGCGGGGGGGAGGTACAATGAGCAGTTCTTC
TRBJ2-5,TRBV18,-,-,CASSPNGIQETQYF,TGTGCCAGCTCACCTAACGGGATACAAGAGACCCAGTACTTC
TRBJ2-1,TRBV18,TRBD2,once,CASSPLAGGTYNEQFF,TGTGCCAGCTCACCGCTCGCGGGGGGAACCTACAATGAGCAGTTCTTC
TRBJ1-6,TRBV25-1,-,-,CASSDPRQGSLFSPLHF,TGTGCCAGCAGTGACCCGCGGCAGGGGAGTCTATTTTCACCCCTCCACTTT
TRBJ2-1,TRBV27,-,-,CASSLRLGGFNEQFF,TGTGCCAGCAGTTTAAGGTTGGGAGGTTTCAATGAGCAGTTCTTC
TRBJ2-5,TRBV3-1/TRBV3-2,TRBD2,-,CASSQDKRTSLETQYF,TGTGCCAGCAGCCAAGATAAAAGGACTAGCCTCGAGACCCAGTACTTC
TRBJ1-3,TRBV12-3/TRBV12-4,-,-,CASSRTRSDTIYF,TGTGCCAGCAGCCGGACAAGGTCGGACACCATATATTTT
TRBJ2-1,TRBV27,TRBD2,-,CASSPLAGGGNEQFF,TGTGCCAGCAGTCCCCTCGCGGGAGGTGGCAATGAGCAGTTCTTC
TRBJ2-7,TRBV5-1,TRBD1,-,CASSGTTGGGEQYF,TGCGCCAGCAGCGGGACGACAGGGGGCGGAGAGCAGTACTTC
TRBJ1-2,TRBV7-5,-,-,CARSLAPARCGYTF,TGTGCCAGAAGCTTAGCTCCCGCGAGGTGCGGCTACACCTTC
TRBJ1-2,TRBV11-1,TRBD1,-,CASSAQTGSYGYTF,TGTGCCAGCAGCGCCCAGACAGGGAGCTATGGCTACACCTTC
TRBJ1-5,TRBV5-1,-,-,CASSPGLPGNQPQHF,TGCGCCAGCAGCCCGGGACTCCCAGGGAATCAGCCCCAGCATTTT
TRBJ2-7,TRBV2,-,few,CASQSTKQYF,TGTGCCAGCCAGTCAACAAAGCAGTACTTC
TRBJ2-3,TRBV4-1,TRBD1,once,CASRGVGTGSTDTQYF,TGCGCCAGCAGGGGCGTTGGGACAGGGAGCACAGATACGCAGTATTTT
TRBJ2-1,TRBV19,TRBD1,-,CASSLGTDSYNEQFF,TGTGCCAGTAGCCTGGGGACAGACTCCTACAATGAGCAGTTCTTC
TRBJ2-2,TRBV7-2,TRBD1,-,CASSKQGIGELFF,TGTGCCAGCAGCAAACAGGGGATCGGGGAGCTGTTTTTT
TRBJ1-1,TRBV5-1,-,few,CASSLAEELPTAEAFF,TGCGCCAGCAGCTTGGCCGAGGAACTCCCGACGGCTGAAGCTTTCTTT
TRBJ2-2,TRBV27,TRBD2,-,CASRLAGVSGTGELFF,TGTGCCAGCAGACTAGCGGGAGTCTCGGGAACCGGGGAGCTGTTTTTT
TRBJ2-7,TRBV30,TRBD1,-,CAWGTGVYEQYF,TGTGCCTGGGGGACAGGGGTTTACGAGCAGTACTTC
TRBJ2-7,TRBV5-8,TRBD2,-,CASSLTLAGGRSYEQYF,TGTGCCAGCAGCCTTACCTTAGCGGGCGGCCGCTCCTACGAGCAGTACTTC
TRBJ2-6,TRBV9,-,-,CASSPMGQSSGANVLTF,TGTGCCAGCAGCCCGATGGGGCAGAGCTCTGGGGCCAACGTCCTGACTTTC
TRBJ2-7,TRBV27,TRBD1,-,CASSTTGNYEQYF,TGTGCCAGCAGCACGACAGGGAACTACGAGCAGTACTTC
TRBJ1-3,TRBV3-1/TRBV3-2,-,once,CASSPSAGAGNTIYF,TGTGCCAGCAGCCCTTCGGCAGGGGCTGGAAACACCATATATTTT
TRBJ2-1,TRBV6-5,TRBD2,-,CASRLAGRNEQFF,TGTGCCAGCAGGCTAGCGGGAAGGAATGAGCAGTTCTTC
TRBJ1-1,TRBV15,-,-,CATSRGHPGLQNTEAFF,TGTGCCACCAGCAGAGGGCACCCGGGACTTCAGAACACTGAAGCTTTCTTT
TRBJ2-5,TRBV6-2/TRBV6-3,TRBD1,few,CASSYLRTGSETQYF,TGTGCCAGCAGTTACTTGAGGACAGGGTCAGAGACCCAGTACTTC
TRBJ2-7,TRBV3-1/TRBV3-2,-,-,CASSQIAGEQYF,TGTGCCAGCAGCCAAATTGCCGGGGAGCAGTACTTC
TRBJ1-2,TRBV3-1/TRBV3-2,-,few,CASSQERGYGYTF,TGTGCCAGCAGCCAAGAGCGAGGGTATGGCTACACCTTC
TRBJ1-1,TRBV7-2,TRBD1,-,CASSSSGQGSEAFF,TGTGCCAGCAGCTCCTCGGGACAGGGTTCTGAAGCTTTCTTT
TRBJ2-1,TRBV30,TRBD1,-,CAWTADRVYNEQFF,TGTGCCTGGACGGCGGACAGGGTCTACAATGAGCAGTTCTTC
TRBJ2-2,TRBV10-3,TRBD2,-,CAIGPSGGYGELFF,TGTGCCATCGGGCCTAGCGGGGGTTACGGGGAGCTGTTTTTT
TRBJ2-1,TRBV7-8,TRBD1,once,CASSSHKGQLYNEQFF,TGTGCCAGCAGCTCACATAAGGGACAGCTCTACAATGAGCAGTTCTTC
TRBJ2-5,TRBV7-9,TRBD2,-,CASSFSGETQYF,TGTGCCAGCAGCTTTAGCGGGGAGACCCAGTACTTC
TRBJ1-4,TRBV19,-,few,CASSLRGAGTNEKLFF,TGTGCCAGTAGTCTTCGGGGGGCTGGAACTAATGAAAAACTGTTTTTT
TRBJ2-5,TRBV18,TRBD2,-,CASSQQKGLAGKETQYF,TGTGCCAGCTCTCAACAGAAGGGACTAGCGGGGAAAGAGACCCAGTACTTC